The sequence of this T cell receptor (beta chain) was determined in a study of T cell responses to AZD1222 COVID-19 vaccine. Overall study: Second-dose schedules of about 4 or about 12 weeks were combined.

Only in-frame clones appear in the TCRdb table, and some are missing; sequencing was by immunoSEQ multiplex PCR. The data show about 94,000 clones, with nearly 90% seen just once and roughly 8.1% held by the top ten. V was clipped by 0 bases and J by 3 bases, with 11 bases between them. The length of the CDR3 is 15 residues. Germline V gene data show CDR1 as MNHEY and CDR2 as SVGEGT. The chain is built from TRBV6-2 or TRBV6-3 and TRBJ1-2; no firm D call. The sequencing used peripheral blood, collected on day 0 of AZD1222 vaccination. The receptor was derived from an adult in good health. The CDR3 loop reads CASSYSPNHDYGYTF. CDR3 DNA sequence: TGTGCCAGCAGTTACTCGCCCAACCACGACTATGGCTACACCTTC.